Listed below are T cell receptor beta chains from one sample, sequenced in a study of blood T cell repertoires in COVID-19. Profiling relied on immunoSEQ multiplex PCR, and the TCRdb table lists in-frame clones only, not all of them. Of about 140,000 clones detected, about 74% appear once; the ten largest clones hold 16%. The sequencing sample was made of peripheral blood. These receptors were taken from a man in his forties or fifties with acute or convalescent COVID-19. CDR3s include the opening cysteine and the closing phenylalanine or tryptophan. A D gene is named only where the DNA matches it firmly.

>.|TRBV6-1|TRBJ1-5
CASSERGGSGQPQHF
>.|TRBV7-2|TRBJ2-3
CASSLKAGATDTQYF
>.|TRBV21-1|TRBJ2-2
CASSGRTGAPGELFF
>TRBD1|TRBV28|TRBJ1-1
CASSLWGPGQGVTEAFF
>.|TRBV7-8|TRBJ2-3
CASSYPTVGGLTDTQYF
>TRBD1|TRBV6-2/TRBV6-3|TRBJ1-5
CASSKIGQGYSNQPQHF
>TRBD1|TRBV15|TRBJ1-5
CATSSAVTDRVDQPQHF
>TRBD1|TRBV11-2|TRBJ1-2
CASSPVRTGYGYTF
>.|TRBV18|TRBJ1-1
CASSPLGGTEAFF
>TRBD2|TRBV15|TRBJ2-1
CATSRGLAGGNEQFF
>.|TRBV7-2|TRBJ2-5
CASSFERETQYF
>TRBD1|TRBV28|TRBJ1-2
CAARDRGSNGYTF
>TRBD1|TRBV7-9|TRBJ1-3
CASSPGTGAGNTIYF
>.|TRBV9|TRBJ2-3
CASSVGLGDDTQYF